This T cell receptor (beta chain) was identified during a study of CD8 T cells in Susac syndrome. Regarding the study as a whole: A relatively small number of individuals underwent TCR sequencing and HLA analysis.

The CDR3 runs to 15 residues. V was cut by 6 bases and J by 10 bases, with 22 bases left in between. A remark on this clonotype: Its cognate antigen is unknown.

Sequencing of TCR beta was performed on blood CD8+ T cells and on blood CD4+ T cells. Random hexamers were used to reverse transcribe the RNA input (0.5 to 1 ug). TCRdb ran MiXCR on the immunoSEQ multiplex PCR reads and lists one entry per CDR3 protein. The sample records some 200,000 distinct CDR3 sequences, more than 85% being singletons. Sequencing was carried out using CD4+ T cells from PBMCs. V usage is TRBV12-3 or TRBV12-4 and J usage is TRBJ2-1; D tentatively reads TRBD1 or TRBD2 (5 bases each). This clonotype was obtained from a human donor with Susac syndrome. The CDR3 loop is CASRKGNSEAWEQFF. For the CDR3, the DNA is TGTGCCAGCAGGAAGGGGAACTCGGAGGCATGGGAGCAGTTCTTC.